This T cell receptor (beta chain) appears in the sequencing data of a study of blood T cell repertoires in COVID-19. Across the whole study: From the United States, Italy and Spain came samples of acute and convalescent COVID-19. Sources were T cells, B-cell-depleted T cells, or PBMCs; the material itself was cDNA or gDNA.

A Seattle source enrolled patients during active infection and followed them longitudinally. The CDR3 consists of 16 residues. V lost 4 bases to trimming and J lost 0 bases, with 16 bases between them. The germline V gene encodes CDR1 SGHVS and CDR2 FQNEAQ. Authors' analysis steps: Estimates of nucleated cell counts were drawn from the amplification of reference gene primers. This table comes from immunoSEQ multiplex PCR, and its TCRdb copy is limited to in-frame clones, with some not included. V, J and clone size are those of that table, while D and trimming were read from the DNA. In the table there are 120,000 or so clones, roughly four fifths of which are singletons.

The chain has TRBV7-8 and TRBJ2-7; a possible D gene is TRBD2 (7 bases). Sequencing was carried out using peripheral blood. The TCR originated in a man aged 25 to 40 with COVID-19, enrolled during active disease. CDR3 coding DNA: TGTGCCAGCAGCTCACCGAGGGCGGGGGCCTCCTACGAGCAGTACTTC. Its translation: CASSSPRAGASYEQYF.